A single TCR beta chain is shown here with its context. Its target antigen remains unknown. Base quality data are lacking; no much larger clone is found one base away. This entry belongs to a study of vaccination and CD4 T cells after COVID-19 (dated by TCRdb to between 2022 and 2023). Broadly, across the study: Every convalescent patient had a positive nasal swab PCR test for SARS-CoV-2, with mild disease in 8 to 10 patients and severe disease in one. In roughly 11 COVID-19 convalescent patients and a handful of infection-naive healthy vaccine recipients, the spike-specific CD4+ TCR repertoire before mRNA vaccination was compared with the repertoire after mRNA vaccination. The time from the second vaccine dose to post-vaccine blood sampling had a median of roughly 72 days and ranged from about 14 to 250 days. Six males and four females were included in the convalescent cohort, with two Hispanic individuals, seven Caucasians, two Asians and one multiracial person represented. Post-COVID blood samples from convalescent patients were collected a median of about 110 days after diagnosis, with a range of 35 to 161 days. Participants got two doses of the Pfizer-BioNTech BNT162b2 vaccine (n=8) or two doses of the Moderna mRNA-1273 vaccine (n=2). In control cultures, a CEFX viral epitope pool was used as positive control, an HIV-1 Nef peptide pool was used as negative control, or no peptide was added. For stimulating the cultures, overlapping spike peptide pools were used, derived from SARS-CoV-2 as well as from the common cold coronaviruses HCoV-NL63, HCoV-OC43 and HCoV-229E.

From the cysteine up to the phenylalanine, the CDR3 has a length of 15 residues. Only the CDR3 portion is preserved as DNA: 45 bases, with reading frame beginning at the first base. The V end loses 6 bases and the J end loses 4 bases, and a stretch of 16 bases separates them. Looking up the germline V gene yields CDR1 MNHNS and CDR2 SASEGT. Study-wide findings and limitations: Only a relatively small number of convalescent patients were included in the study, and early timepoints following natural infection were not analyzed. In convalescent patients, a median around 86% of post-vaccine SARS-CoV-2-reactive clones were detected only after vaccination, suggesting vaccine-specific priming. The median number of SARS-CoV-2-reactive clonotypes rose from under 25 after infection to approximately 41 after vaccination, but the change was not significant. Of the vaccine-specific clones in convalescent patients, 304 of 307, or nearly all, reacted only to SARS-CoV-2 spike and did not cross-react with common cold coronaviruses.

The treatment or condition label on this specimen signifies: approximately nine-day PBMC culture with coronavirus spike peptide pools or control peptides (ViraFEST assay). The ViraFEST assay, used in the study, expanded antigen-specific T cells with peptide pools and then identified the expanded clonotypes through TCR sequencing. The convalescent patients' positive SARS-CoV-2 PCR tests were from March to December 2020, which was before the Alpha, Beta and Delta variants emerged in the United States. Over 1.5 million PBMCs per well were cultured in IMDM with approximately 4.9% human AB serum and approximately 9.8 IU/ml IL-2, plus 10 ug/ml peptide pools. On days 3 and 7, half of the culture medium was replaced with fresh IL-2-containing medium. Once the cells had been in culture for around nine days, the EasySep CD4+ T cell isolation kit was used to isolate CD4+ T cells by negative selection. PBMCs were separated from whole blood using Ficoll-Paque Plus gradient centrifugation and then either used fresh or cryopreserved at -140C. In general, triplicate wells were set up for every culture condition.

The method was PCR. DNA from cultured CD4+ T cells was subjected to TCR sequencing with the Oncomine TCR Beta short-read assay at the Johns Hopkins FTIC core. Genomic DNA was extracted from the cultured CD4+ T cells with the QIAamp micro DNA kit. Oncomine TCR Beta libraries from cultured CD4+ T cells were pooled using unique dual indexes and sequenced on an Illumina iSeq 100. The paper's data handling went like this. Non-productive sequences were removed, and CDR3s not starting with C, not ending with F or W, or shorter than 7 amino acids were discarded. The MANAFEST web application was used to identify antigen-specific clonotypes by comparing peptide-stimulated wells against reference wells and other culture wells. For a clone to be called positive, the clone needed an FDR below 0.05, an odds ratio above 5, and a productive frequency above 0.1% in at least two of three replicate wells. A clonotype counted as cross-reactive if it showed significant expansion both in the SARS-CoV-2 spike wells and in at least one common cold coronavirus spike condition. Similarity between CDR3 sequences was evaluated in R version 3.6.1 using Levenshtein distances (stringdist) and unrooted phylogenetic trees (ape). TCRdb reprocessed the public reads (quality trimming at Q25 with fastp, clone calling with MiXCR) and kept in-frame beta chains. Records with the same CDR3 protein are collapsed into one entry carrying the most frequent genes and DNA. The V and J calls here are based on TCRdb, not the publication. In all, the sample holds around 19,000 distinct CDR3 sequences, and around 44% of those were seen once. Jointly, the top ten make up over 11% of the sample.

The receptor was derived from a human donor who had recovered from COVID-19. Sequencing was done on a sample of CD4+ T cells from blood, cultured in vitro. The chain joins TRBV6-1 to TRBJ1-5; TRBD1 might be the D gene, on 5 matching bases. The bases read TGTGCCAGCAGCAAAATGGGGGGAGGAAATCAGCCCCAGCATTTT. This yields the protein CASSKMGGGNQPQHF.